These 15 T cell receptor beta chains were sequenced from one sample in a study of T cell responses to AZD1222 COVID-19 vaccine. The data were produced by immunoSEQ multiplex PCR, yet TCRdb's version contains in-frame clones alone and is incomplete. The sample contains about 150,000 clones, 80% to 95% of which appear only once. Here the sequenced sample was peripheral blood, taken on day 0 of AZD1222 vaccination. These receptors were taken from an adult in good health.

The CDR3 protein is CASSFGHETDTQYF. In DNA, the CDR3 is TGTGCCAGCAGCTTTGGACACGAAACAGATACGCAGTATTTT. The J gene is TRBJ2-3, the V gene TRBV7-3; possible D gene TRBD1, 5 bases. The ends were cut back, 3 bases at V and 3 bases at J, with 10 bases in the middle. CDR3 size: 14 residues. Germline V CDR1 and CDR2: SGHTA, FQGTGA.

CDR3 in amino acids: CASSPLVMADTQYF. DNA for the CDR3: TGTGCCAGCAGCCCGCTAGTCATGGCAGATACGCAGTATTTT. The chain links TRBV3-1 (or the pseudogene TRBV3-2) to TRBJ2-3; D is undetermined. The germline CDR1 and CDR2 sequences are LGHDT and YNNKEL (reference sequence). The CDR3 is 14 residues long. V lost 4 bases to trimming and J lost 4 bases, with 12 bases between them.

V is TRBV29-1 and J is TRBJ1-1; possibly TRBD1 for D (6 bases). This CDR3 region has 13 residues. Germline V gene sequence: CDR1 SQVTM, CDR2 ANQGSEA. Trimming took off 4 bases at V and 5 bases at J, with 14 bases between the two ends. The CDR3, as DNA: TGCAGCGTTGCACAGGGACCAGTTACTGAAGCTTTCTTT. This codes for CSVAQGPVTEAFF.

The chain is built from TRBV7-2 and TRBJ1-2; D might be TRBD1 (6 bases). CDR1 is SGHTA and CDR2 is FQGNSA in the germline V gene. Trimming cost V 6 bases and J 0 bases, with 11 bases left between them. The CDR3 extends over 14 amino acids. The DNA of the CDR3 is TGTGCCAGCAGAGGAGGACAGACTAACTATGGCTACACCTTC. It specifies CASRGGQTNYGYTF.

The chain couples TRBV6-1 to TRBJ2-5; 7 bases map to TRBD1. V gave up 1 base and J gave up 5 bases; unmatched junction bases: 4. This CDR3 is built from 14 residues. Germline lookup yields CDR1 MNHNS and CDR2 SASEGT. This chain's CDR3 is CASSEGTGRETQYF. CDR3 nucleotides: TGTGCCAGCAGTGAAGGGACAGGCAGGGAGACCCAGTACTTC.

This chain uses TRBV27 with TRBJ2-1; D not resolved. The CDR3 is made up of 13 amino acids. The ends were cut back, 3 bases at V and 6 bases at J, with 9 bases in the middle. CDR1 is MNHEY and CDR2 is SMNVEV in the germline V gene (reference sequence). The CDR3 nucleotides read TGTGCCAGCAGTTTTGTCTCCGGCAATGAGCAGTTCTTC. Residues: CASSFVSGNEQFF.

CDR3 region: CASKGQDTEAFF. The CDR3 DNA reads as TGTGCCAGCAAGGGACAGGACACTGAAGCTTTCTTT. The chain employs TRBV13 and TRBJ1-1; 8 bases map to TRBD1. This CDR3 has 12 residues. Germline V gene sequence: CDR1 PRHDT, CDR2 FYEKMQ (reference sequence). V gave up 7 bases and J gave up 3 bases; unmatched junction bases: 1. The full variable domain, with the rest looked up from reference TRBV13 and TRBJ1-1, is AAGVIQSPRHLIKEKRETATLKCYPIPRHDTVYWYQQGPGQDPQFLISFYEKMQSDKGSIPDRFSAQQFSDYHSELNMSSLELGDSALYFCASKGQDTEAFFGQGTRLTVV.

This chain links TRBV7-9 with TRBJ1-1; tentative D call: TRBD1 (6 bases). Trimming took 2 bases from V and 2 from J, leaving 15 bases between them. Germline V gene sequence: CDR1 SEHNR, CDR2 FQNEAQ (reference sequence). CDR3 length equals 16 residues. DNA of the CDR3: TGTGCCAGCAGCTTATACGGACTACAGGGTAACACTGAAGCTTTCTTT. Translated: CASSLYGLQGNTEAFF. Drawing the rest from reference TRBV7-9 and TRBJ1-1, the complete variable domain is DTGVSQNPRHKITKRGQNVTFRCDPISEHNRLYWYRQTLGQGPEFLTYFQNEAQLEKSRLLSDRFSAERPKGSFSTLEIQRTEQGDSAMYLCASSLYGLQGNTEAFFGQGTRLTVV.

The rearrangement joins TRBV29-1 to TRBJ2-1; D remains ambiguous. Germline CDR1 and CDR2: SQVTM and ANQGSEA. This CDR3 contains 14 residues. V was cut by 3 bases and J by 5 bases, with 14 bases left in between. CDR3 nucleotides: TGCAGCGTTGAGAAGGAGACAAGTGACAATGAGCAGTTCTTC. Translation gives CSVEKETSDNEQFF.

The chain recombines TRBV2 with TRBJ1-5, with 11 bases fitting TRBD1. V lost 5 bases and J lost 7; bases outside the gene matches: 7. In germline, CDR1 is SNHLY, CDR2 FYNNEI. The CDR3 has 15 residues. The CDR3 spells CASSPRTGGTQPQHF. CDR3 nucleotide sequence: TGTGCCAGCAGTCCCAGGACAGGGGGCACGCAGCCCCAGCATTTT.

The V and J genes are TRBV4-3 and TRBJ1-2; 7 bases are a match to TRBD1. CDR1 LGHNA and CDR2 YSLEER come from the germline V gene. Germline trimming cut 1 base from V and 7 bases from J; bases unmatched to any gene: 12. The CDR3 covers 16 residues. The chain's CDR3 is CASSQVSDKGGRGYTF. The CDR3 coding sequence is TGCGCCAGCAGCCAAGTTTCCGACAAAGGGGGCCGTGGCTACACCTTC.

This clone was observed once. CDR3 region: CASSQEEAGELFF. The CDR3 DNA sequence: TGTGCCAGCAGCCAAGAGGAGGCCGGGGAGCTGTTTTTT. This rearrangement joins TRBV4-2 to TRBJ2-2; D is possibly TRBD2 (5 bases). V lost 0 bases and J lost 6, with 5 bases in between. The germline CDR1 and CDR2 sequences are LGHNA and YNFKEQ. CDR3 length: 13 amino acids.

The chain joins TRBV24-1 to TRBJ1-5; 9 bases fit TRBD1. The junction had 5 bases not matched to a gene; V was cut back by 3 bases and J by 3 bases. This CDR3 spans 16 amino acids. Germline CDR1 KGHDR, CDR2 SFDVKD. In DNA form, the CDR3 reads TGTGCCACCAGTGATGCGCGACAGGGGGACAATCAGCCCCAGCATTTT. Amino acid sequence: CATSDARQGDNQPQHF.

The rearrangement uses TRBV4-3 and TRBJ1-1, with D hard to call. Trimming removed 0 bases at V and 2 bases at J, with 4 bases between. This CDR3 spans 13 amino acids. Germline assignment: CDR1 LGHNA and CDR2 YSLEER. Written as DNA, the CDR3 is TGCGCCAGCAGCCAAGAAAAAAACACTGAAGCTTTCTTT. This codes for CASSQEKNTEAFF.

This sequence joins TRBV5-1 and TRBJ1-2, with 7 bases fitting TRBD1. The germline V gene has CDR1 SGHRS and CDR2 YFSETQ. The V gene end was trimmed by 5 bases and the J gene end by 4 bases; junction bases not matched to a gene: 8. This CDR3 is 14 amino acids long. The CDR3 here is CASSPRTGIYGYTF. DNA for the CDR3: TGCGCCAGCAGTCCGCGGACAGGTATCTATGGCTACACCTTC.